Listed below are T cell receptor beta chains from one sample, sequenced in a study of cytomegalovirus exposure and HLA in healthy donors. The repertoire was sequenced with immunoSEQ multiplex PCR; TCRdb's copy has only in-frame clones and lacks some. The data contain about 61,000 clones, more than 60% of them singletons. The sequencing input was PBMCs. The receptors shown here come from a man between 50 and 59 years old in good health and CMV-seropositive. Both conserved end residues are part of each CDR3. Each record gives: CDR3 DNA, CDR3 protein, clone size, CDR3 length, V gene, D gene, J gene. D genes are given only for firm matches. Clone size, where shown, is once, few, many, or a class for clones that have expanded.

CDR3 DNA: TGTGCCAGCAGCGATAGCGGGGGCAAAGAGACCCAGTACTTC
CDR3 protein: CASSDSGGKETQYF
clone size: .
CDR3 length: 14
V gene: TRBV7-8
D gene: TRBD2
J gene: TRBJ2-5

CDR3 DNA: TGTGCCAGCGGTCTATTGGAGCTGTTTTTT
CDR3 protein: CASGLLELFF
clone size: few
CDR3 length: 10
V gene: TRBV6-1
D gene: .
J gene: TRBJ2-2

CDR3 DNA: TGTGCCAGCAATAAATACGGGAACTACAATGAGCAGTTCTTC
CDR3 protein: CASNKYGNYNEQFF
clone size: .
CDR3 length: 14
V gene: TRBV27
D gene: .
J gene: TRBJ2-1

CDR3 DNA: TGTGCCAGCTCAGGAAGGACAGGGGAGAGTGGCTACACCTTC
CDR3 protein: CASSGRTGESGYTF
clone size: .
CDR3 length: 14
V gene: TRBV18
D gene: TRBD1
J gene: TRBJ1-2

CDR3 DNA: TGTGCCAGCAGTTCGACAGGGGGGAGAGAGACCCAGTACTTC
CDR3 protein: CASSSTGGRETQYF
clone size: once
CDR3 length: 14
V gene: TRBV6-5
D gene: TRBD1
J gene: TRBJ2-5

CDR3 DNA: TGTGCCAGCTCCCGCTCTGGGGCCAACGTCCTGACTTTC
CDR3 protein: CASSRSGANVLTF
clone size: .
CDR3 length: 13
V gene: TRBV18
D gene: .
J gene: TRBJ2-6

CDR3 DNA: TGTGCCAGCAGCTTACATCAGGGAACCCAGGATACGCAGTATTTT
CDR3 protein: CASSLHQGTQDTQYF
clone size: .
CDR3 length: 15
V gene: TRBV7-2
D gene: .
J gene: TRBJ2-3

CDR3 DNA: TGTGCCAGCAGTCGACAGGGGGGCTCTGGAAACACCATATATTTT
CDR3 protein: CASSRQGGSGNTIYF
clone size: .
CDR3 length: 15
V gene: TRBV28
D gene: TRBD1
J gene: TRBJ1-3

CDR3 DNA: TGTGCCAGCTCACCCGGACAGGGAAACGCAGATACGCAGTATTTT
CDR3 protein: CASSPGQGNADTQYF
clone size: .
CDR3 length: 15
V gene: TRBV18
D gene: TRBD1
J gene: TRBJ2-3

CDR3 DNA: TGTGCCAGCAGCCCCCTTAGCGGTGTAACGACAAATGAGCAGTTCTTC
CDR3 protein: CASSPLSGVTTNEQFF
clone size: .
CDR3 length: 16
V gene: TRBV11-3
D gene: .
J gene: TRBJ2-1

CDR3 DNA: TGTGCCAGCAGCGTAACTAGCGGGGCCTCCTACGAGCAGTACTTC
CDR3 protein: CASSVTSGASYEQYF
clone size: .
CDR3 length: 15
V gene: TRBV9
D gene: TRBD2
J gene: TRBJ2-7

CDR3 DNA: TGTGCCACCAGCAGAGATGTTCCAGGAGGTCAGCCCCAGCATTTT
CDR3 protein: CATSRDVPGGQPQHF
clone size: .
CDR3 length: 15
V gene: TRBV15
D gene: .
J gene: TRBJ1-5

CDR3 DNA: TGTGCCAGCAGCCCTTGGGACAGGGGGCTCGAGCAGTACTTC
CDR3 protein: CASSPWDRGLEQYF
clone size: few
CDR3 length: 14
V gene: TRBV7-9
D gene: TRBD1
J gene: TRBJ2-7

CDR3 DNA: TGCGCCAGCAGCCAACTAGCGGGAGCGGTTGGCGAGCAGTACTTC
CDR3 protein: CASSQLAGAVGEQYF
clone size: .
CDR3 length: 15
V gene: TRBV4-3
D gene: TRBD2
J gene: TRBJ2-7

CDR3 DNA: TGTGCCAGCAGCTCACAGACCGGGACAGGGATTAATACGCAGTATTTT
CDR3 protein: CASSSQTGTGINTQYF
clone size: few
CDR3 length: 16
V gene: TRBV5-4
D gene: TRBD1
J gene: TRBJ2-3

CDR3 DNA: TGTGCCAGTAGTACCCAACCGGGACAGGGAAATCAAGAGACCCAGTACTTC
CDR3 protein: CASSTQPGQGNQETQYF
clone size: .
CDR3 length: 17
V gene: TRBV19
D gene: TRBD1
J gene: TRBJ2-5

CDR3 DNA: TGTGTCAGCAAGATTAGAGGGCCGCTGAATGGCTCCTACGAGCAGTACTTC
CDR3 protein: CVSKIRGPLNGSYEQYF
clone size: .
CDR3 length: 17
V gene: TRBV9
D gene: .
J gene: TRBJ2-7

CDR3 DNA: TGTGCCAGCAACTTTCAGCGACACGAGCAGTACTTC
CDR3 protein: CASNFQRHEQYF
clone size: .
CDR3 length: 12
V gene: TRBV6-5
D gene: .
J gene: TRBJ2-7

CDR3 DNA: TGTGCCAGTAGTATATGGTCCCCCGGCAGGTCCGCTCGGCAGTTCTTC
CDR3 protein: CASSIWSPGRSARQFF
clone size: once
CDR3 length: 16
V gene: TRBV19
D gene: .
J gene: TRBJ2-1

CDR3 DNA: TGTGCCAGTAGTTGGCAGGGCGACTCTGGAAACACCATATATTTT
CDR3 protein: CASSWQGDSGNTIYF
clone size: .
CDR3 length: 15
V gene: TRBV19
D gene: .
J gene: TRBJ1-3

CDR3 DNA: TGTGCCTGGACGGGACAGCCGGACTATGGCTACCCCTTC
CDR3 protein: CAWTGQPDYGYPF
clone size: .
CDR3 length: 13
V gene: TRBV30
D gene: TRBD1
J gene: TRBJ1-2

CDR3 DNA: TGCGCCAGCAGCCAAGCCGGGACAGGCCGCAGTGAGCAGTACTTC
CDR3 protein: CASSQAGTGRSEQYF
clone size: .
CDR3 length: 15
V gene: TRBV4-1
D gene: TRBD1
J gene: TRBJ2-7

CDR3 DNA: TGTGCCTGGACCCCTCAGGGGGCGAGTCCAGCTTTCTTT
CDR3 protein: CAWTPQGASPAFF
clone size: .
CDR3 length: 13
V gene: TRBV30
D gene: TRBD1
J gene: TRBJ1-1

CDR3 DNA: TGTGCCAGCGGGAGTGGTGAGACCCAGTACTTC
CDR3 protein: CASGSGETQYF
clone size: .
CDR3 length: 11
V gene: TRBV7-6
D gene: .
J gene: TRBJ2-5

CDR3 DNA: TGTGCCAGCAGTTTATCCCTACTAGCGGGTCTATTAAAGCAGTACTTC
CDR3 protein: CASSLSLLAGLLKQYF
clone size: .
CDR3 length: 16
V gene: TRBV28
D gene: TRBD2
J gene: TRBJ2-7

CDR3 DNA: TGTGCCAGTAGTATCGGGGGGGCAGGTTTCAATCAGCCCCAGCATTTT
CDR3 protein: CASSIGGAGFNQPQHF
clone size: .
CDR3 length: 16
V gene: TRBV19
D gene: .
J gene: TRBJ1-5

CDR3 DNA: TGCGCCAGCAGCTTGGTGGCAGGGGTCCAGCCCCAGCATTTT
CDR3 protein: CASSLVAGVQPQHF
clone size: .
CDR3 length: 14
V gene: TRBV5-1
D gene: .
J gene: TRBJ1-5

CDR3 DNA: TGTGCCAGTAGCTTAGAGGACACGAACACCGGGGAGCTGTTTTTT
CDR3 protein: CASSLEDTNTGELFF
clone size: once
CDR3 length: 15
V gene: TRBV19
D gene: .
J gene: TRBJ2-2

CDR3 DNA: TGTGCCAGCAGTGAACGGTTGACTAGCGTTGACACCGGGGAGCTGTTTTTT
CDR3 protein: CASSERLTSVDTGELFF
clone size: once
CDR3 length: 17
V gene: TRBV27
D gene: TRBD2
J gene: TRBJ2-2

CDR3 DNA: TGCAGCGTTGATTGGGGACAGGGTCGCACTGAAGCTTTCTTT
CDR3 protein: CSVDWGQGRTEAFF
clone size: once
CDR3 length: 14
V gene: TRBV29-1
D gene: TRBD1
J gene: TRBJ1-1

CDR3 DNA: TGTGCCAGCAGCTCAATCAGGGGCAGGGAAGGCGAAAAACTGTTTTTT
CDR3 protein: CASSSIRGREGEKLFF
clone size: few
CDR3 length: 16
V gene: TRBV11-3
D gene: .
J gene: TRBJ1-4

CDR3 DNA: TGCGCCAGCAGCCTCCGGGGGGGGAAGAGCTCCTACGAGCAGTACTTC
CDR3 protein: CASSLRGGKSSYEQYF
clone size: .
CDR3 length: 16
V gene: TRBV5-1
D gene: TRBD2
J gene: TRBJ2-7

CDR3 DNA: TGTGCCAGCAGCTTAAGCGGACCGTCGGATACGCAGTATTTT
CDR3 protein: CASSLSGPSDTQYF
clone size: .
CDR3 length: 14
V gene: TRBV7-9
D gene: .
J gene: TRBJ2-3